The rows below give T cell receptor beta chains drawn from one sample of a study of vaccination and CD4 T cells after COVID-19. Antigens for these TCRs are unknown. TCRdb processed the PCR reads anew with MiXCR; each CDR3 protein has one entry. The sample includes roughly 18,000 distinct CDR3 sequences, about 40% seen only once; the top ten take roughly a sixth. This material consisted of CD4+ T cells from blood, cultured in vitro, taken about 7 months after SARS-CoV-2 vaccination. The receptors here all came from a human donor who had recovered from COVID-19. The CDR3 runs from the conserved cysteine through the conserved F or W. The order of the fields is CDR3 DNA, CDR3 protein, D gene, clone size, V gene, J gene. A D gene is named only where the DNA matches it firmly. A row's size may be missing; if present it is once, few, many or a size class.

DNA: TGTGCCAGCAGTGAACAGGGTTTCCACGAGCAGTACTTC; CDR3: CASSEQGFHEQYF; D: -; size: -; V: TRBV2; J: TRBJ2-7
DNA: TGCAGTGCTTCGTTGGGGATCGGCAGGGGCTCTTTATCCTATGGCTACACCTTC; CDR3: CSASLGIGRGSLSYGYTF; D: -; size: -; V: TRBV20-1; J: TRBJ1-2
DNA: TGTGCCACCAGCAGGACAGGGATCTCCTACAATGAGCAGTTCTTC; CDR3: CATSRTGISYNEQFF; D: TRBD1; size: few; V: TRBV15; J: TRBJ2-1
DNA: TGTGCCAGCAGTTTAGATGCAGGAGCCAATCAGCCCCAGCATTTT; CDR3: CASSLDAGANQPQHF; D: -; size: few; V: TRBV12-3/TRBV12-4; J: TRBJ1-5
DNA: TGTGCCACCAGCTTTATGTCCGGGCGGTACAGCACAGATACGCAGTATTTT; CDR3: CATSFMSGRYSTDTQYF; D: -; size: few; V: TRBV15; J: TRBJ2-3
DNA: TGCGCCAGCAGCCAAATCGGGGGGCGAGGAAATCAGCCCCAGCATTTT; CDR3: CASSQIGGRGNQPQHF; D: -; size: -; V: TRBV4-1; J: TRBJ1-5
DNA: TGTGCCAGCAGTGCGGACCGAACTCTCCTAAATTCACCCCTCCACTTT; CDR3: CASSADRTLLNSPLHF; D: -; size: -; V: TRBV2; J: TRBJ1-6
DNA: TGTGCCACCAGCAGAGATCCCCTGACAGGGTATGGCTACACCTTC; CDR3: CATSRDPLTGYGYTF; D: TRBD1; size: -; V: TRBV15; J: TRBJ1-2
DNA: TGTGCCAGCAGCCTACCGACAGGGACGTCCTATAATTCACCCCTCCACTTT; CDR3: CASSLPTGTSYNSPLHF; D: TRBD1; size: few; V: TRBV7-9; J: TRBJ1-6
DNA: TGTGCCAGCAGCCTCCGACAGGGCGAGGATGAGCAGTACTTC; CDR3: CASSLRQGEDEQYF; D: TRBD1; size: -; V: TRBV7-9; J: TRBJ2-7
DNA: TGTGCCAGCAGTTACTCGCATGAGGGTCAGCCCCAGCATTTT; CDR3: CASSYSHEGQPQHF; D: -; size: -; V: TRBV6-5; J: TRBJ1-5
DNA: TGTGCCAGCAGTGGGGAAGACAGGGCCGAGAATTCACCCCTCCACTTT; CDR3: CASSGEDRAENSPLHF; D: TRBD1; size: few; V: TRBV28; J: TRBJ1-6
DNA: TGCAGTGCTAGAGACCTGGGGTCCGAGCAGTACTTC; CDR3: CSARDLGSEQYF; D: -; size: few; V: TRBV20-1; J: TRBJ2-7
DNA: TGTGCCAGCAGCTTAGATGGCGGGGGGGACTCCTACAATGAGCAGTTCTTC; CDR3: CASSLDGGGDSYNEQFF; D: TRBD2; size: -; V: TRBV11-3; J: TRBJ2-1
DNA: TGTGCCACCAGTGATTCCCTCCCCACTAGCGGGGGTACAGATACGCAGTATTTT; CDR3: CATSDSLPTSGGTDTQYF; D: TRBD2; size: -; V: TRBV24-1; J: TRBJ2-3
DNA: TGCGCCAGCAGTGCAGGGGGCTTCGGCTACACCTTC; CDR3: CASSAGGFGYTF; D: TRBD1; size: once; V: TRBV5-1; J: TRBJ1-2
DNA: TGTGCCAGCAGCTTATACCCTGGCGGCAATCAGCCCCAGCATTTT; CDR3: CASSLYPGGNQPQHF; D: -; size: -; V: TRBV7-2; J: TRBJ1-5
DNA: TGCAGTGCTCCCCAGGATGTTGGAAACATTCAGTACTTC; CDR3: CSAPQDVGNIQYF; D: -; size: few; V: TRBV20-1; J: TRBJ2-4
DNA: TGCAGTGCTAGGGGTGCTAGCGGGGGGGCTTTCTACAATGAGCAGTACTTC; CDR3: CSARGASGGAFYNEQYF; D: TRBD2; size: -; V: TRBV20-1; J: TRBJ2-7
DNA: TGTGCCAGCAGCGCCGGCGGGGGGGACCGGGACGAGCAGTACTTC; CDR3: CASSAGGGDRDEQYF; D: TRBD2; size: -; V: TRBV5-4; J: TRBJ2-7
DNA: TGTGCCAGCAGCTTAGTAGCGGGAGGATGGAATACGCAGTATTTT; CDR3: CASSLVAGGWNTQYF; D: TRBD2; size: -; V: TRBV7-2; J: TRBJ2-3
DNA: TGCAGTGCTAGAGACGGCTCCTACGAGCAGTACTTC; CDR3: CSARDGSYEQYF; D: -; size: few; V: TRBV20-1; J: TRBJ2-7
DNA: TGCAGTGCCCAAGTCGGCTATGGCTACACCTTC; CDR3: CSAQVGYGYTF; D: -; size: few; V: TRBV20-1; J: TRBJ1-2
DNA: TGCAGTGCTAGTAGGGCTCTTAATGAGCAGTTCTTC; CDR3: CSASRALNEQFF; D: -; size: few; V: TRBV20-1; J: TRBJ2-1
DNA: TGTGCCAGCAACCGGAACCCGCGGGACTACGAGCAGTACTTC; CDR3: CASNRNPRDYEQYF; D: -; size: -; V: TRBV2; J: TRBJ2-7
DNA: TGTGCCAGCAGTTACTACATGAACACTGAAGCTTTCTTT; CDR3: CASSYYMNTEAFF; D: -; size: medium-sized; V: TRBV6-5; J: TRBJ1-1
DNA: TGTGCCAGCAGTTACGGTACCCAGTTCTCTGGGGCCAACGTCCTGACTTTC; CDR3: CASSYGTQFSGANVLTF; D: -; size: -; V: TRBV6-5; J: TRBJ2-6
DNA: TGCAGTGTACGAAGGGGGTCCTACGAGCAGTACTTC; CDR3: CSVRRGSYEQYF; D: -; size: -; V: TRBV20-1; J: TRBJ2-7
DNA: TGTGCCAGCAGTTTAGGTTCTCAGCCCCAGCATTTT; CDR3: CASSLGSQPQHF; D: -; size: -; V: TRBV12-3/TRBV12-4; J: TRBJ1-5
DNA: TGTGCCAGCAGTGTGCGGAGGGTTGGCAATCAGCCCCAGCATTTT; CDR3: CASSVRRVGNQPQHF; D: -; size: -; V: TRBV6-1; J: TRBJ1-5
DNA: TGCGCCAGCAGGTCAGGCGGGGGGTGCAATGAGCAGTTCTTC; CDR3: CASRSGGGCNEQFF; D: TRBD2; size: -; V: TRBV10-1; J: TRBJ2-1
DNA: TGTGCCAGCTCGTCGGACAGGGAGGAGCCCCAGCATTTT; CDR3: CASSSDREEPQHF; D: TRBD1; size: -; V: TRBV18; J: TRBJ1-5
DNA: TGTGCCAGCAGCCCCGGGCCTAACTATGGCTACACCTTC; CDR3: CASSPGPNYGYTF; D: -; size: few; V: TRBV27; J: TRBJ1-2
DNA: TGTGCCAGTAGTATTGACGACAGGGTAAATGGCTACACCTTC; CDR3: CASSIDDRVNGYTF; D: TRBD1; size: large; V: TRBV19; J: TRBJ1-2
DNA: TGTGCCAGCAGGCAAGACTTAGCGGGGAACACTGAAGCTTTCTTT; CDR3: CASRQDLAGNTEAFF; D: -; size: -; V: TRBV6-1; J: TRBJ1-1
DNA: TGCAGTGCCCAGCGGGAGTACAGCACAGATACGCAGTATTTT; CDR3: CSAQREYSTDTQYF; D: TRBD2; size: few; V: TRBV20-1; J: TRBJ2-3
DNA: TGTGCCAGCAGCTCAACAGGTAGCGGAACCTACGAGCAGTACTTC; CDR3: CASSSTGSGTYEQYF; D: -; size: few; V: TRBV7-9; J: TRBJ2-7
DNA: TGTGCCAGTAGTGACCGGAGACTAGCGGGGCTTACAGATACGCAGTATTTT; CDR3: CASSDRRLAGLTDTQYF; D: TRBD2; size: -; V: TRBV19; J: TRBJ2-3
DNA: TGTGCCAGTACCCAAGCGGGGGGCACAGATACGCAGTATTTT; CDR3: CASTQAGGTDTQYF; D: TRBD2; size: -; V: TRBV19; J: TRBJ2-3
DNA: TGTGCCAGCAGTGAACAAGCAGGAAACATTCAGTACTTC; CDR3: CASSEQAGNIQYF; D: -; size: -; V: TRBV6-1; J: TRBJ2-4
DNA: TGCAGTGCCTTAGATGGGTCCAGGGAGACCCAGTACTTC; CDR3: CSALDGSRETQYF; D: -; size: few; V: TRBV20-1; J: TRBJ2-5
DNA: TGCAGTGCTAGGGACAGGGATGAGACCCAGTACTTC; CDR3: CSARDRDETQYF; D: TRBD1; size: few; V: TRBV20-1; J: TRBJ2-5
DNA: TGCAGTGCTAGAGATCCGGGGGGGATGAACACCTTC; CDR3: CSARDPGGMNTF; D: -; size: few; V: TRBV20-1; J: TRBJ1-2
DNA: TGTGCCAGCAGTTACTTTGGGGGGAGTGATCAGCCCCAGCATTTT; CDR3: CASSYFGGSDQPQHF; D: -; size: few; V: TRBV6-2/TRBV6-3; J: TRBJ1-5
DNA: TGCGCCAGCAGCACAGACTCTGGGGCCAACGTCCTGACTTTC; CDR3: CASSTDSGANVLTF; D: -; size: -; V: TRBV5-1; J: TRBJ2-6
DNA: TGTGCCAGCAGCAAAGAGCCTCTCTTCTCCTACAATGAGCAGTTCTTC; CDR3: CASSKEPLFSYNEQFF; D: -; size: -; V: TRBV21-1; J: TRBJ2-1
DNA: TGTGCCAGCAGCCCTCAGGGGATATACATCTTGGCCCTCCACTTT; CDR3: CASSPQGIYILALHF; D: -; size: -; V: TRBV11-2; J: TRBJ1-6
DNA: TGTGCCAGCAGCAGTAAGCGGGGGGTCCCGGCCGGGGAGCTGTTTTTT; CDR3: CASSSKRGVPAGELFF; D: TRBD2; size: -; V: TRBV7-8; J: TRBJ2-2
DNA: TGTGCCAGCAGCTTGGCACTGGGGATGCTCGAGCAGTACTTC; CDR3: CASSLALGMLEQYF; D: -; size: -; V: TRBV5-4; J: TRBJ2-7
DNA: TGTGCCAGCAGCCTTACCCCCGGGACAAGTAAAGAGACCCAGTACTTC; CDR3: CASSLTPGTSKETQYF; D: -; size: few; V: TRBV6-5; J: TRBJ2-5
DNA: TGCGCCAACAGCCCCACAAGCGGTGGCTATGGCTACACCTTC; CDR3: CANSPTSGGYGYTF; D: -; size: -; V: TRBV5-1; J: TRBJ1-2
DNA: TGTGCCAGCAGCTTGACAGGGGCCAATTTATACAATGAGCAGTTCTTC; CDR3: CASSLTGANLYNEQFF; D: TRBD1; size: -; V: TRBV5-6; J: TRBJ2-1
DNA: TGTGCCAGCAGTAACAGGGGAAACTATGGCTACACCTTC; CDR3: CASSNRGNYGYTF; D: TRBD1; size: -; V: TRBV6-1; J: TRBJ1-2
DNA: TGTGCCAGCAGCCCGGGTGTTGAGTGGAGCTCCTATAATTCACCCCTCCACTTT; CDR3: CASSPGVEWSSYNSPLHF; D: -; size: -; V: TRBV2; J: TRBJ1-6
DNA: TGTGCCAGCAGCTCGTCGGACAGGGGGCGCCGAGATACGCAGTATTTT; CDR3: CASSSSDRGRRDTQYF; D: TRBD1; size: -; V: TRBV7-9; J: TRBJ2-3
DNA: TGTGCCACCAGCAGACTCAGGACAGGGGGCCATGAGCAGTTCTTC; CDR3: CATSRLRTGGHEQFF; D: TRBD1; size: few; V: TRBV15; J: TRBJ2-1
DNA: TGTGCCAGCATGCCGTTGTTTGGATCCTACAATGAGCAGTTCTTC; CDR3: CASMPLFGSYNEQFF; D: -; size: few; V: TRBV7-2; J: TRBJ2-1